Below are 29 T cell receptor beta chains sequenced from a single sample in a study of blood T cell repertoires in COVID-19. Data came from immunoSEQ multiplex PCR; TCRdb stores just in-frame clones and leaves some out. Here the sample spans approximately 190,000 clones, roughly three quarters being singletons. Specimen: peripheral blood. The source of these receptors is a man aged 60 to 69 with active or convalescent COVID-19.

This clone has only one observation. V usage is TRBV5-1 and J usage is TRBJ1-2; 9 nucleotides agree with TRBD1. The CDR3 is 17 amino acids. Per germline, CDR1 SGHRS and CDR2 YFSETQ. J gave up 7 bases and V 2 bases, and 15 bases lay outside the gene matches. CDR3 DNA: TGCGCCAGCAGCTTTAGCCCCGGGGGACAGGGCGCAGGTGGCTACACCTTC. This sequence encodes CASSFSPGGQGAGGYTF.

V and J are TRBV28 and TRBJ2-2; TRBD2 aligns across 11 bases. The germline gives CDR1 MDHEN, CDR2 SYDVKM. J lost 2 bases, V lost 8 bases, and 7 bases had no gene match. There are 16 residues in the CDR3. This CDR3 reads CASVWGLADNTGELFF. The CDR3 DNA sequence: TGTGCCAGCGTATGGGGACTAGCGGATAACACCGGGGAGCTGTTTTTT.

The table lists this clone with a few counts. The chain joins TRBV5-1 to TRBJ2-1; 8 bases match TRBD2. The CDR3 runs to 16 residues. V was pared by 1 base and J by 2 bases, with 5 bases of the junction left unmatched. Germline V gives CDR1 SGHRS, CDR2 YFSETQ. CDR3 sequence (DNA): TGCGCCAGCAGCTTGCTCTATAGCGGGACCTACAATGAGCAGTTCTTC. Protein: CASSLLYSGTYNEQFF.

In its sample, this clone was seen a few times. The chain combines TRBV6-2 or TRBV6-3 with TRBJ1-5; no clear D gene. Per germline, CDR1 MNHEY and CDR2 SVGEGT. Trimming took 6 bases from V and 7 from J, leaving 13 bases between them. This CDR3 has 13 amino acids. As DNA, the CDR3 is TGTGCCAGCAGCCCAACCGCGGGACAGCCCCAGCATTTT. Its protein product is CASSPTAGQPQHF.

This clone was recorded a few times. The chain joins TRBV19 to TRBJ1-5, with D uncertain. Germline V gene data show CDR1 as LNHDA and CDR2 as SQIVND (reference sequence). Trimming took off 3 bases at V and 7 bases at J, with 13 bases between the two ends. This CDR3 has 14 residues. CDR3 residues: CASSIGLLGQPQHF. In DNA, the CDR3 is TGTGCCAGTAGTATTGGTCTTCTCGGGCAGCCCCAGCATTTT.

V usage is TRBV19 and J usage is TRBJ2-7; the match to TRBD1 covers 10 bases. Germline CDR1 reads LNHDA; CDR2 reads SQIVND (reference sequence). This CDR3 spans 13 amino acids. The junction had 5 bases not matched to a gene; V was cut back by 10 bases and J by 2 bases. The CDR3 DNA reads as TGTGCCACCGGGACAGGGGCCACCTACGAGCAGTACTTC. Its protein product is CATGTGATYEQYF.

V gene TRBV19 combines with J gene TRBJ2-7, with TRBD1 matching 9 bases. Trimming removed 5 bases from V and 3 bases from J; junction bases left unmatched: 8. CDR3 length: 15 amino acids. CDR1 LNHDA and CDR2 SQIVND come from the germline V gene (reference sequence). CDR3 loop: CASSLTGTGLYEQYF. The CDR3 nucleotides are TGTGCCAGTAGTCTTACCGGGACAGGGCTCTACGAGCAGTACTTC.

A single count supports this clone. The genes are TRBV13 and TRBJ2-1; perhaps TRBD2 as D (6 bases). Trimming took 5 bases from V and 6 from J, leaving 17 bases between them. Germline lookup yields CDR1 PRHDT and CDR2 FYEKMQ (reference sequence). CDR3 size: 15 residues. CDR3 amino acids: CASSLRRTTFNEQFF. The CDR3, as DNA: TGTGCCAGCAGCCTACGAAGGACTACCTTCAATGAGCAGTTCTTC.

The chain carries TRBV4-2 and TRBJ1-5; no firm D call. The CDR3 spans 19 residues. The V end lost 0 bases, the J end lost 0 bases, and 18 bases lay between the germline ends. Germline V gene data show CDR1 as LGHNA and CDR2 as YNFKEQ. CDR3 in DNA: TGTGCCAGCAGCCAAGATTTGGCAATCCCCCGATATAGCAATCAGCCCCAGCATTTT. As protein: CASSQDLAIPRYSNQPQHF.

This chain joins TRBV6-5 and TRBJ2-3; D unresolved. Germline V gene sequence: CDR1 MNHEY, CDR2 SVGAGI. This CDR3 spans 12 amino acids. Trimming pared 3 bases from V and 6 bases from J, leaving 7 bases between. CDR3 DNA: TGTGCCAGCAGTTATACGGTGGATACGCAGTATTTT. This translates into CASSYTVDTQYF.

J is TRBJ2-7 and V is TRBV5-1; D remains unclear. Looked up from germline, CDR1 is SGHRS and CDR2 is YFSETQ. The CDR3 sequence is 16 residues long. V shed 2 bases and J shed 0 bases, with 15 bases lying between them. CDR3 nucleotide sequence: TGCGCCAGCAGCTTCTCACTTAAGAGGAGCTCCTACGAGCAGTACTTC. Translating it yields CASSFSLKRSSYEQYF.

This sequence joins TRBV19 and TRBJ2-1; 9 nucleotides line up with TRBD2. This CDR3 comprises 18 residues. With V trimmed by 5 bases and J by 0 bases, 11 bases remained unmatched. Germline assignment: CDR1 LNHDA and CDR2 SQIVND (reference sequence). The CDR3 protein is CASSPTSGLAFSYNEQFF. Written as DNA, the CDR3 is TGTGCCAGTAGTCCTACCTCAGGACTAGCGTTCTCCTACAATGAGCAGTTCTTC. Full variable domain (rest looked up from reference TRBV19 and TRBJ2-1): DGGITQSPKYLFRKEGQNVTLSCEQNLNHDAMYWYRQDPGQGLRLIYYSQIVNDFQKGDIAEGYSVSREKKESFPLTVTSAQKNPTAFYLCASSPTSGLAFSYNEQFFGPGTRLTVL.

The chain employs TRBV15 and TRBJ1-1; D unresolved. This CDR3 contains 14 residues. Germline V gene sequence: CDR1 LNHNV, CDR2 YYDKDF (reference sequence). Trimming took 4 bases from V and 1 from J, leaving 10 bases between them. CDR3 DNA sequence: TGTGCCACCAGCACGCTTGGGAGGAACACTGAAGCTTTCTTT. It encodes CATSTLGRNTEAFF.

The table lists this clone with a few counts. This chain uses TRBV12-1 with TRBJ2-7; the DNA was not used to check the table's D call, TRBD1. TRBV12-1 is a pseudogene locus. CDR3 length equals 13 residues. The chain's CDR3 is CASSSQGTNEQYF. The CDR3 nucleotides are TGTGCCAGCAGCAGCCAGGGGACGAACGAGCAGTACTTC.

This sequence joins TRBV4-1 and TRBJ1-1; D might be TRBD1 (5 bases). The germline CDR1 and CDR2 sequences are MGHRA and YSYEKL. The ends were cut back, 7 bases at V and 1 base at J, with 22 bases in the middle. This CDR3 spans 17 amino acids. The chain's CDR3 is CASTPGDSYYQNTEAFF. The CDR3 nucleotides are TGCGCCAGCACCCCCGGTGACAGCTATTACCAGAACACTGAAGCTTTCTTT.

V is TRBV4-3 and J is TRBJ2-1; TRBD2 agrees at 7 bases. V was clipped by 2 bases and J by 4 bases; unmatched bases: 8. This CDR3 has 16 amino acids. Germline V gene data show CDR1 as LGHNA and CDR2 as YSLEER. The CDR3 DNA reads as TGCGCCAGCAGCCAAAGGGCGATAGCGGGTTACAATGAGCAGTTCTTC. This sequence encodes CASSQRAIAGYNEQFF.

The chain carries TRBV5-1 and TRBJ2-5, with 9 bases identical to TRBD1. Germline CDR1 is SGHRS and CDR2 is YFSETQ. The CDR3 covers 16 residues. J gave up 5 bases and V 1 base, and 9 bases lay outside the gene matches. CDR3 nucleotide sequence: TGCGCCAGCAGCTTGTCTAGGACAGGGGTGGCGGAGACCCAGTACTTC. It yields the protein CASSLSRTGVAETQYF.

The V gene is TRBV5-1, the J gene TRBJ2-1, with TRBD2 matching over 11 bases. Germline-derived CDR1 and CDR2 are SGHRS and YFSETQ. Trimming took 2 bases from V and 0 from J; bases not matched to a gene: 4. The CDR3 consists of 17 residues. The CDR3 DNA follows: TGCGCCAGCAGCTTCCTAGCGGGAGGCTCCTCCTACAATGAGCAGTTCTTC. It yields the protein CASSFLAGGSSYNEQFF.

CDR3 sequence: CASSRWDSEAFF. CDR3 nucleotides: TGTGCCAGCAGCCGATGGGACAGTGAAGCTTTCTTT. V and J are TRBV3-1 (or the pseudogene TRBV3-2) and TRBJ1-1; 7 nucleotides agree with TRBD1. The CDR3 runs 12 residues. Germline CDR1 is LGHDT and CDR2 is YNNKEL (reference sequence). J lost 7 bases, V lost 4 bases, and 3 bases had no gene match.

Only a few counts were recorded for this clone. The rearrangement uses TRBV4-3 and TRBJ2-7; D remains ambiguous. Germline V lookup: CDR1 LGHNA, CDR2 YSLEER. The V end was cut by 0 bases, the J end by 0 bases, with 12 bases between. This CDR3 has 16 residues. This CDR3 is CASSQDSVGNSYEQYF. The CDR3 DNA is TGCGCCAGCAGCCAAGATTCGGTCGGTAACTCCTACGAGCAGTACTTC.

This rearrangement joins TRBV24-1 to TRBJ2-1, with 11 bases matching TRBD2. Germline loops: CDR1 KGHDR, CDR2 SFDVKD. The ends lost 8 bases at V and 5 bases at J; junction bases unmatched: 10. The CDR3 is made up of 16 amino acids. The CDR3 region is CATMDTSGSFDNEQFF. CDR3 nucleotides: TGTGCCACCATGGATACTAGCGGGAGTTTCGACAATGAGCAGTTCTTC.

V usage is TRBV5-4 and J usage is TRBJ1-1; D may be TRBD1 (5 bases). V dropped 0 bases and J dropped 1 base, with 13 bases sitting between them. Germline V gene data show CDR1 as SGHNT and CDR2 as YYREEE (reference sequence). This CDR3 contains 16 residues. The CDR3 sequence is CASSLEGARGNTEAFF. CDR3 coding DNA: TGTGCCAGCAGCTTGGAAGGGGCGCGGGGGAACACTGAAGCTTTCTTT.

The rearrangement uses TRBV3-1 (or the pseudogene TRBV3-2) and TRBJ1-4; TRBD1 is a possible D gene (5 bases). The CDR3 covers 14 residues. With 7 bases removed from V and 0 bases from J, the gap between germline ends came to 9 bases. Germline CDR1 LGHDT, CDR2 YNNKEL (reference sequence). CDR3 amino acids: CASTRDSTNEKLFF. In DNA form, the CDR3 reads TGTGCCAGCACCAGGGACTCAACTAATGAAAAACTGTTTTTT.

This rearrangement joins TRBV19 to TRBJ1-2; 7 bases fit TRBD1. The CDR3 consists of 14 residues. V lost 7 bases to trimming and J lost 8 bases; unmatched junction nucleotides: 13. Germline V lookup: CDR1 LNHDA, CDR2 SQIVND (reference sequence). CDR3 in amino acids: CASNPTGPYRGYTF. The CDR3 nucleotides read TGTGCCAGTAATCCGACAGGGCCATATAGAGGCTACACCTTC.

This clone was observed once. The V call is TRBV18, the J call TRBJ2-7, with D tentatively TRBD2 (5 bases). The CDR3 is made up of 12 amino acids. Trimming removed 3 bases from V and 7 bases from J, with 10 bases in between. Germline V lookup: CDR1 KGHSH, CDR2 LQKENI. The CDR3 loop reads CASSPGGLEQYF. In DNA form, the CDR3 reads TGTGCCAGCTCACCGGGCGGGCTGGAGCAGTACTTC.

This chain connects TRBV6-6 to TRBJ2-7, with D uncertain. Trimming removed 5 bases from V and 2 bases from J, with 4 bases in between. In germline, CDR1 is MNHNY, CDR2 SVGAGI (reference sequence). The CDR3 runs to 11 residues. The CDR3 DNA reads as TGTGCCAGCAGTCACACCTACGAGCAGTACTTC. This gives the protein CASSHTYEQYF.

The chain is built from TRBV9 and TRBJ2-7, with TRBD2 as a possible D gene (6 bases). V was pared by 0 bases and J by 4 bases, with 11 bases between. The CDR3 contains 14 residues. Germline CDR1 SGDLS, CDR2 YYNGEE. Written as DNA, the CDR3 is TGTGCCAGCAGCGTAGAGGGGACTTTTTACGAGCAGTACTTC. Protein product: CASSVEGTFYEQYF.

Concerning this clone itself: Within the sample, other DNA sequences also encode this same CDR3. The chain links TRBV9 to TRBJ2-1; 7 nucleotides agree with TRBD2. Germline CDR1 is SGDLS and CDR2 is YYNGEE. Losses at the gene ends were 3 bases for V and 0 bases for J; bases not matched to a gene: 3. The CDR3 contains 15 residues. This CDR3 is CASSASGSSYNEQFF. CDR3 DNA: TGTGCCAGCAGCGCTAGCGGCAGCTCCTACAATGAGCAGTTCTTC.

The rearrangement uses TRBV11-3 and TRBJ2-1, with 7 nucleotides matching TRBD2. The germline V gene has CDR1 SGHNT and CDR2 YENEEA. The V and J ends lost 5 bases and 4 bases, in that order; junction bases with no gene match: 2. The CDR3 totals 13 residues. CDR3 in DNA: TGTGCCAGCAGCACGGGACTATACAATGAGCAGTTCTTC. Translating it yields CASSTGLYNEQFF. The full variable domain, rest sourced from reference TRBV11-3 and TRBJ2-1, is EAGVVQSPRYKIIEKKQPVAFWCNPISGHNTLYWYLQNLGQGPELLIRYENEEAVDDSQLPKDRFSAERLKGVDSTLKIQPAELGDSAVYLCASSTGLYNEQFFGPGTRLTVL.